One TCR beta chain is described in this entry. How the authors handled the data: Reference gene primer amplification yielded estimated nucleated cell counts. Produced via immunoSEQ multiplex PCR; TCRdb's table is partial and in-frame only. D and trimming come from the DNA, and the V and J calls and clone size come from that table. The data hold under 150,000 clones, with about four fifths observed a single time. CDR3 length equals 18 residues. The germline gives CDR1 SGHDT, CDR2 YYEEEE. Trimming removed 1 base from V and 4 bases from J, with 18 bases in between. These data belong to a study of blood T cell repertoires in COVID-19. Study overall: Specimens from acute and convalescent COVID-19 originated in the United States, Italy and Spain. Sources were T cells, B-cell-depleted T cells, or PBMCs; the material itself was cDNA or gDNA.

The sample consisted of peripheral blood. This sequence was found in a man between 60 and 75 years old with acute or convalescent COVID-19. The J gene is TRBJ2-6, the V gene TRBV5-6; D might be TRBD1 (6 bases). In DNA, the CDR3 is TGTGCCAGCAGCTTGAGGGGGAGCGATCCTCCCGGGGCCAACGTCCTGACTTTC. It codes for CASSLRGSDPPGANVLTF. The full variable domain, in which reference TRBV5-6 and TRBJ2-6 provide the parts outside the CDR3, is DAGVTQSPTHLIKTRGQQVTLRCSPKSGHDTVSWYQQALGQGPQFIFQYYEEEERQRGNFPDRFSGHQFPNYSSELNVNALLLGDSALYLCASSLRGSDPPGANVLTFGAGSRLTVL.